Detailed here is one T cell receptor beta chain. The germline gives CDR1 SGHAT, CDR2 FQDESV (reference sequence). Trimming took 5 bases from V and 5 from J, leaving 16 bases between them. CDR3 length: 14 amino acids. This entry comes from a study of control samples from healthy donors and cancer patients. Only in-frame clones appear in the TCRdb table, and some are missing; sequencing was by immunoSEQ multiplex PCR. Of about 100,000 clones in the sample, 85% were seen once. Specimen: blood. The chain recombines TRBV11-1 with TRBJ2-7, with TRBD2 as a possible D gene (6 bases). This TCR was sampled from a young man in good health. Here the CDR3 DNA reads TGTGCCAGCAGCCTCGAATTGGGACTGAACGAGCAGTACTTC. This gives the protein CASSLELGLNEQYF.